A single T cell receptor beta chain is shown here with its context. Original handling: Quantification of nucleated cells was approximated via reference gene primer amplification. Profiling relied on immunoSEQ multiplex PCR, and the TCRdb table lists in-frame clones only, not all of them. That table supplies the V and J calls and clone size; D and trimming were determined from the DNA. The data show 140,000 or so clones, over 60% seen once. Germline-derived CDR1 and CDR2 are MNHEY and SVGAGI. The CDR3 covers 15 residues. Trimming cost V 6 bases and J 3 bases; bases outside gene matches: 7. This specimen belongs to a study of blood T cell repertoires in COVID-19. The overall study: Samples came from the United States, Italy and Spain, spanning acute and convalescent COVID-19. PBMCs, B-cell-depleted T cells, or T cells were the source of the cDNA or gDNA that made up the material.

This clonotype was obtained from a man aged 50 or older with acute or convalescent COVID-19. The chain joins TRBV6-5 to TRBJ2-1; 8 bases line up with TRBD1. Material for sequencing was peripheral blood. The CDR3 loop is CASRDRVSLYNEQFF. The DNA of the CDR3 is TGTGCCAGCAGGGACAGGGTATCACTCTACAATGAGCAGTTCTTC.